Below, 3 T cell receptor beta chains from the same sample are listed, as sequenced in a study of low-dose radiotherapy and immunotherapy resistance in tumors. Alpha- and beta-chain coverage of first-strand cDNA came from TRAV- and TRBV-specific primers. The authors amplified TCRs for about 18 PCR cycles with a constant-region primer and a V-primer adapter. Each CDR3 protein gets one entry after TCRdb re-called the reads with MiXCR. This table holds 10,000 to 15,000 distinct CDR3 sequences, around four fifths found once. The receptors were gathered from a human donor with advanced metastatic prostate, ovarian, gallbladder or colorectal cancer (not recorded which). This table probably holds off-target reads from a library built for another chain.

The chain combines TRBV9 with TRBJ2-3; no clear D gene. Trimming removed 0 bases at V and 6 bases at J, with 11 bases between. The CDR3 totals 14 residues. CDR1 is SGDLS and CDR2 is YYNGEE in the germline V gene. CDR3 nucleotide sequence: TGTGCCAGCAGCGTAGAAAGTTACGGGGATACGCAGTATTTT. This gives the protein CASSVESYGDTQYF. Full variable domain (outside the CDR3, taken from reference TRBV9 and TRBJ2-3): DSGVTQTPKHLITATGQRVTLRCSPRSGDLSVYWYQQSLDQGLQFLIQYYNGEERAKGNILERFSAQQFPDLHSELNLSSLELGDSALYFCASSVESYGDTQYFGPGTRLTVL.

This clonotype was observed a single time. The V and J genes are TRBV15 and TRBJ2-7, with TRBD1 matching 10 bases. CDR3 size: 19 residues. Germline V gene sequence: CDR1 LNHNV, CDR2 YYDKDF (reference sequence). V lost 2 bases and J lost 0; bases outside the gene matches: 13. The CDR3 DNA reads as TGTGCCACCAGCAGACCTTTCAGACAGGGGGCTTCGACCTCCTACGAGCAGTACTTC. Its protein is CATSRPFRQGASTSYEQYF.

The V call is TRBV4-1, the J call TRBJ2-2; 7 bases line up with TRBD2. V shed 2 bases, J shed 0 bases, and the junction held 9 bases outside the gene matches. Germline V gene sequence: CDR1 MGHRA, CDR2 YSYEKL. The CDR3 consists of 18 residues. The CDR3 here is CASSQFVRDYPNTGELFF. CDR3 in DNA: TGCGCCAGCAGCCAATTCGTCCGGGACTACCCGAACACCGGGGAGCTGTTTTTT.